The source of this TCR beta chain is a study of T cell responses to AZD1222 COVID-19 vaccine. Broader study findings: Donors, mostly white British, included more females; clonal diversity was possibly underestimated. Increases in Spike-specific TCR breadth and depth were seen after two AZD1222 doses. Reportedly, nearly half the spike-specific TCRs target unmutated variant regions.

TCRdb's copy holds only in-frame clones and misses some; the assay was immunoSEQ multiplex PCR. The profile shows 85,000 to 100,000 clones, around nine tenths of them singletons. Comments on this clone: The antigen is unknown.

The CDR3 spans 15 residues. CDR1 is SGHRS, CDR2 YFSETQ, per germline. Losses at the gene ends were 0 bases for V and 2 bases for J; bases not matched to a gene: 5. The TCR originated in an adult in good health. Sequencing used peripheral blood, obtained on day 0 of AZD1222 vaccination. The chain recombines TRBV5-1 with TRBJ2-7; 7 nucleotides match TRBD1. Here the CDR3 reads CASSLDRGVAYEQYF. CDR3 nucleotide sequence: TGCGCCAGCAGCTTGGACAGGGGAGTTGCCTACGAGCAGTACTTC. The complete variable domain, with remaining parts taken from reference TRBV5-1 and TRBJ2-7, reads KAGVTQTPRYLIKTRGQQVTLSCSPISGHRSVSWYQQTPGQGLQFLFEYFSETQRNKGNFPGRFSGRQFSNSRSEMNVSTLELGDSALYLCASSLDRGVAYEQYFGPGTRLTVT.